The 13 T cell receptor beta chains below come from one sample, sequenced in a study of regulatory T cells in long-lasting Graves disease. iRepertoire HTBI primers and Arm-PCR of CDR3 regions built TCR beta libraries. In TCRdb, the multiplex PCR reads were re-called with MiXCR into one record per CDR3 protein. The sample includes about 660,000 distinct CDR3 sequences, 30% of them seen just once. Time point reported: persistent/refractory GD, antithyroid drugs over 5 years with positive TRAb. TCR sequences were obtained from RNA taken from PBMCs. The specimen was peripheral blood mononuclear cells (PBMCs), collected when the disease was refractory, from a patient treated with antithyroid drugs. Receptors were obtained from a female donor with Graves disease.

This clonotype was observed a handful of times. CDR3 region: CASSIDRSGVSNQPQHF. The CDR3 region has the DNA TGTGCCAGTAGTATAGATCGGTCAGGGGTCAGCAATCAGCCCCAGCATTTT. The chain combines TRBV19 with TRBJ1-5, with a weak D call TRBD1 (6 bases). V lost 0 bases and J lost 1, with 13 bases in between. Germline V gene sequence: CDR1 LNHDA, CDR2 SQIVND (reference sequence). The CDR3 consists of 17 residues.

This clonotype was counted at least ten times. CDR3 sequence reads: CASSLAGDGYEQYF. In DNA, the CDR3 is TGTGCCAGCAGCTTAGCGGGAGACGGCTACGAGCAGTACTTC. This chain joins TRBV11-2 and TRBJ2-7; D perhaps matches TRBD2 (6 bases). V was clipped by 1 base and J by 3 bases, with 10 bases between them. The CDR3 has 14 amino acids. CDR1 SGHAT and CDR2 FQNNGV come from the germline V gene.

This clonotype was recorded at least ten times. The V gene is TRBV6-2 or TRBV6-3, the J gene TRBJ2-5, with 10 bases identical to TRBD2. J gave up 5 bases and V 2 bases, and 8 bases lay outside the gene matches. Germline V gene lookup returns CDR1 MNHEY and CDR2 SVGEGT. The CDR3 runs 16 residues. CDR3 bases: TGTGCCAGCAGTTACGGTGCTAGCGGGAGTTTGGAGACCCAGTACTTC. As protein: CASSYGASGSLETQYF.

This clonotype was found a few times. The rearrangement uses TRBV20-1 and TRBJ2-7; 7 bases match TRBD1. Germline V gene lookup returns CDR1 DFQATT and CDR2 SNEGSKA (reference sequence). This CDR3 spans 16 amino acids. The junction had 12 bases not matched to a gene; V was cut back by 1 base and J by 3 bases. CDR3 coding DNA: TGCAGTGCTAGAGTCCACAGGGGACGCCTTGTCTACGAGCAGTACTTC. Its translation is CSARVHRGRLVYEQYF.

This CDR3 reads CASSQTQGAYGYTF. DNA for the CDR3: TGTGCCAGCAGTCAAACCCAGGGGGCGTATGGCTACACCTTC. The chain recombines TRBV6-1 with TRBJ1-2, with 8 positions matching TRBD1. The CDR3 has 14 residues. In germline, CDR1 is MNHNS, CDR2 SASEGT. Losses at the gene ends were 5 bases for V and 5 bases for J; bases not matched to a gene: 7.

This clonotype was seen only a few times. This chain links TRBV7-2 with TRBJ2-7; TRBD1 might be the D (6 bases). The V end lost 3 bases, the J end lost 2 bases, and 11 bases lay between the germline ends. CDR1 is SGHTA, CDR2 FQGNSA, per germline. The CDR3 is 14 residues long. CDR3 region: CASSFSDRTYEQYF. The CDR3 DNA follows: TGTGCCAGCAGCTTCTCAGACAGGACCTACGAGCAGTACTTC.

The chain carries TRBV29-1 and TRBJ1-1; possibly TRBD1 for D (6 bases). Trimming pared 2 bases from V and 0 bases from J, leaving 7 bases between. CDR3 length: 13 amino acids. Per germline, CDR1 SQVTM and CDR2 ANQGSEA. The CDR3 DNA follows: TGCAGCGTTGAAAGGACAGTGAACACTGAAGCTTTCTTT. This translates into CSVERTVNTEAFF.

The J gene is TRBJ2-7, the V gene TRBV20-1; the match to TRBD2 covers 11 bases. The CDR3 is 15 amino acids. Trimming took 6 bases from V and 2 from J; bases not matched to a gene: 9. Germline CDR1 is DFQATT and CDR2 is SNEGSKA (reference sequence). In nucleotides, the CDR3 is TGCAGTGCCGAATGGTTAGCGGGAGGGACCTACGAGCAGTACTTC. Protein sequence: CSAEWLAGGTYEQYF.

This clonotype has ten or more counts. CDR3 bases: TGTGCCAGCAGCGTAGGTTTCCGGGAGAGATCAGAGACCCAGTACTTC. Amino acid sequence: CASSVGFRERSETQYF. The chain combines TRBV9 with TRBJ2-5; D is possibly TRBD2 (6 bases). Per germline, CDR1 SGDLS and CDR2 YYNGEE. This CDR3 comprises 16 residues. Trimming removed 0 bases at V and 4 bases at J, with 16 bases between.

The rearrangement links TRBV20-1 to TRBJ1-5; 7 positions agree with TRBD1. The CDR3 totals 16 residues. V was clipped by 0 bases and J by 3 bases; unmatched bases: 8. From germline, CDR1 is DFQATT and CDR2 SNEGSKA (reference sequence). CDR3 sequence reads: CSARDRRDSINQPQHF. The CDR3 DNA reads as TGCAGTGCTAGAGATAGGCGGGACAGCATCAATCAGCCCCAGCATTTT.

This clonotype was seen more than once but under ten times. Written as DNA, the CDR3 is TGTGCCAGCAGCGACCACAGCGGTCAGGGACATCAGCCCCAGCATTTT. Its translation: CASSDHSGQGHQPQHF. This chain uses TRBV3-1 with TRBJ1-5, with D perhaps matching TRBD1 (5 bases). CDR1 is LGHDT and CDR2 is YNNKEL in the germline V gene (reference sequence). V lost 5 bases and J lost 5, with 19 bases in between. The CDR3 totals 16 residues.

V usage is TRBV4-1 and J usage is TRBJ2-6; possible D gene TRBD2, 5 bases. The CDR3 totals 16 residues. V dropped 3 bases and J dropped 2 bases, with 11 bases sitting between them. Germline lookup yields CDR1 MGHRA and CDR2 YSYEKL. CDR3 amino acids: CASSQSPGAGANVLTF. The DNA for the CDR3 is TGCGCCAGCAGCCAGTCCCCCGGGGCTGGGGCCAACGTCCTGACTTTC.

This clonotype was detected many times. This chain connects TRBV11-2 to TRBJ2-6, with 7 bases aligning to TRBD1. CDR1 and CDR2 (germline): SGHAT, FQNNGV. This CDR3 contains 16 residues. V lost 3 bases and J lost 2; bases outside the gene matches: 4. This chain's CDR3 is CASSFIDRAGANVLTF. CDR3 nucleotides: TGTGCCAGCAGCTTTATCGACAGGGCTGGGGCCAACGTCCTGACTTTC.